This T cell receptor (beta chain) is drawn from a study of blood T cells in healthy people across ages (dated by TCRdb to between 2014 and 2017). For context, the study as a whole: In model experiments, template switching captured roughly one uniquely barcoded TCR beta cDNA molecule for every two T cells. To avoid experimental bias, donors of different ages were distributed randomly across sequencing lanes. Using the same blood draw, the study looked at two additional independent replicas of 1 million unique cDNA reads for two donors, one aged 18 to 29 and the other aged 80 or older. The donors were split into four age groups: young (average 16 years), middle-aged (39), aged (around 67) and long-lived (about 74). Age-related changes in TCR beta repertoire diversity were measured in the study by deep sequencing normalized with unique cDNA molecular identifiers.

The library was prepared using 5' RACE. Instrument on record: Illumina HiSeq 2500. A second PCR of roughly 6 to 11 cycles was run with a J-beta primer mix and a sample-barcoded 5' primer. A unique molecular identifier was introduced onto each TCR beta cDNA molecule by a template-switch 5' adaptor carrying 12 random nucleotides. Each sample yielded at least 3 million CDR3-containing paired-end reads. First-strand cDNA was synthesized from all RNA with the Mint cDNA synthesis kit, primed by a TRBC-specific oligonucleotide. Following uracil-DNA glycosylase treatment, all cDNA underwent a first 18-cycle PCR with the universal primers M1SS and BC2_uni_R. Turning to the authors' computational methods: Normalization of each sample was performed by random selection of 1 million high-quality reads, each carrying a distinct molecular identifier. Instead of being binned into consensus sequences, reads that shared molecular identifiers were thrown out. MiTCR, set to a Q25 quality threshold and the strictest error-elimination algorithm, was used for CDR3 identification, clonotype clustering and error correction. Lower-bound total TCR beta diversity was estimated with a nonparametric unseen species model using Euler transformation. The raw public reads went through TCRdb reprocessing: fastp at Q25, MiXCR clone calling, in-frame beta chains kept. CDR3 protein duplicates are merged, each entry listing the most common genes and DNA. The V and J calls follow TCRdb's processing rather than the paper's. The sample data list fewer than 2,000,000 distinct CDR3 sequences, and about 35% of these were observed just once. The ten biggest clones cover around 11% of the sample.

The CDR3 goes from the cysteine to the phenylalanine over 16 residues. The retained sequence is limited to the CDR3, 48 bases, with the frame set at the first base. The germline V gene encodes CDR1 LGHNA and CDR2 YNFKEQ. Remarks on this clonotype: This receptor's antigen is unknown. A junction boundary mismatches the germline segment, possibly from a read error.

The roughly 42 donors, aged about 6 to 100 years, were systemically healthy Caucasian individuals from Russia. Around 10 milliliters of peripheral blood were drawn from each donor into EDTA-treated Vacutainer tubes. Ficoll-Paque density-gradient centrifugation was used to isolate PBMCs, with at least 7 million obtained per sample. Trizol reagent was used to extract total RNA from the PBMCs, yielding at least 5.5 micrograms per sample. For every donor, an aliquot of PBMCs went through flow cytometry to measure the percentages of naive CD45RAhigh/CD27high T cells. Overall study results and their limits: Because the CMV infection status of the donors was unknown, age-related changes in expanded clonotypes may potentially have been confounded. Compared with the aged group, the long-lived group had more naive CD4+ T cells, fewer expanded clones and increased TCR diversity, a pattern suggesting age selection. Total diversity estimates from one million sequenced T cells were considered lower bounds and underestimates. Observed TCR beta diversity correlated strongly with the percentage of naive T cells measured by flow cytometry. As age increased, observed TCR beta diversity per million T cells dropped in a roughly linear way, and a significant reduction was already evident by age 40. Since profiling was done on bulk unsorted PBMCs, naive and antigen-experienced compartments could not be conclusively compared.

This sequence originates from a woman under 40 in good health. Sequencing was done on a sample of blood. The V and J genes are TRBV4-2 and TRBJ2-1, with TRBD1 tentatively as D gene (5 bases match). The DNA reads TGTGTCAGCAGCCAAGATCTAGGGGCGGAAAACAATGAGCAGTTCTTC. This is translated as CVSSQDLGAENNEQFF.